The following is a T cell receptor beta chain sequence with its context. An end of the junction differs from the germline gene, which may be a read error. The data were produced by immunoSEQ multiplex PCR, yet TCRdb's version contains in-frame clones alone and is incomplete. The sample comprises around 400,000 clones, about 90% of which are singletons, and roughly 2% rests with the top ten. Germline V lookup: CDR1 SNHLY, CDR2 FYNNEI. The CDR3 extends over 12 amino acids. These data originate in a study of blood T cell repertoires in COVID-19. The sample consisted of peripheral blood. V gene TRBV2 combines with J gene TRBJ1-1, with 8 positions matching TRBD1. This sequence originates from a woman in her sixties or seventies with COVID-19, enrolled during active disease. CDR3 nucleotide sequence: TGTGCCAGCAGTGAGCCCCTACAGGGGGTGCCATTT. This encodes CASSEPLQGVPF.